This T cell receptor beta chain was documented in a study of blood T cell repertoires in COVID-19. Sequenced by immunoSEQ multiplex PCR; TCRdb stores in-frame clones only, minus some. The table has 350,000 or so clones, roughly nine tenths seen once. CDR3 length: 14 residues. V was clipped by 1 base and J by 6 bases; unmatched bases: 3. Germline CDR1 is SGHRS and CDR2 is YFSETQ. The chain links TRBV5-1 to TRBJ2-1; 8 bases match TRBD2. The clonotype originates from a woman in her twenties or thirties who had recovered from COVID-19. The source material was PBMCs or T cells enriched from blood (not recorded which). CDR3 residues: CASSLFGGVNEQFF. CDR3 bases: TGCGCCAGCAGCTTGTTCGGGGGGGTCAATGAGCAGTTCTTC.